These 20 T cell receptor beta chains were sequenced from one sample in a study of Graves' ophthalmopathy and Graves' hyperthyroidism. CDR3 regions of TCR beta were amplified from RNA transcripts. After a first-round RT-PCR with HTBI primers, a second-round multiplex PCR was run. One entry per CDR3 protein, called by TCRdb with MiXCR from the multiplex PCR reads. This sample has 300,000 to 500,000 distinct CDR3 sequences; 15% occur once, and the top ten carry about 7%. Sequencing was done on a sample of peripheral blood. Receptor source: a woman in her late teens or twenties with stable Graves' hyperthyroidism.

At least ten counts were recorded for this clonotype. The CDR3 loop reads CAIRGTGGDYGYTF. CDR3 coding DNA: TGTGCCATCAGGGGGACAGGGGGCGACTATGGCTACACCTTC. The V gene is TRBV10-3, the J gene TRBJ1-2; 12 bases map to TRBD1. Germline-derived CDR1 and CDR2 are ENHRY and SYGVKD. This CDR3 is 14 amino acids long. V shed 6 bases and J 3 bases; nucleotides not matched to a gene: 2.

This clonotype showed up many times. The chain employs TRBV15 and TRBJ1-5; TRBD1 agrees at 9 bases. Germline-derived CDR1 and CDR2 are LNHNV and YYDKDF (reference sequence). CDR3 size: 15 residues. V shed 3 bases and J 2 bases; nucleotides not matched to a gene: 2. The chain's CDR3 is CATSSTGGGNQPQHF. CDR3 nucleotides: TGTGCCACCAGCAGTACAGGGGGCGGCAATCAGCCCCAGCATTTT.

The rearrangement links TRBV6-1 to TRBJ1-2, with D tentatively TRBD1 (5 bases). V gave up 5 bases and J gave up 6 bases, with 16 bases separating them. Germline-derived CDR1 and CDR2 are MNHNS and SASEGT. This CDR3 contains 14 residues. The CDR3 sequence is CASSPRQMGDGYTF. The CDR3 DNA sequence: TGTGCCAGCAGTCCCAGACAGATGGGGGATGGCTACACCTTC.

The sample holds many counts of this clonotype. The J gene is TRBJ1-2, the V gene TRBV6-1; D is possibly TRBD1 (5 bases). The V end was cut by 6 bases, the J end by 4 bases, with 9 bases between. This CDR3 is 12 amino acids long. CDR1 MNHNS and CDR2 SASEGT come from the germline V gene. The CDR3 coding sequence is TGTGCCAGCAGCAGGGTCGGCTATGGCTACACCTTC. The encoded protein is CASSRVGYGYTF.

The rearrangement uses TRBV3-1 and TRBJ2-2; 9 bases are shared with TRBD2. V trimming: 0 bases; J trimming: 4 bases; junction bases outside the gene matches: 0. The CDR3 sequence is 15 residues long. Per germline, CDR1 LGHDT and CDR2 YNNKEL (reference sequence). In nucleotides, the CDR3 is TGTGCCAGCAGCCAAGAGCGGGGGGGCACCGGGGAGCTGTTTTTT. This encodes CASSQERGGTGELFF.

The chain links TRBV12-3 or TRBV12-4 to TRBJ1-5; weak D call: TRBD1 (5 bases). CDR3 size: 14 residues. V lost 4 bases and J 3 bases, leaving 10 bases between the germline ends. This chain's CDR3 is CASSWGGVNQPQHF. CDR3 coding DNA: TGTGCCAGCAGTTGGGGGGGAGTCAATCAGCCCCAGCATTTT.

This clonotype was counted many times. The rearrangement links TRBV6-2 or TRBV6-3 to TRBJ2-5; D unresolved. Germline-derived CDR1 and CDR2 are MNHEY and SVGEGT. V shed 0 bases and J shed 5 bases, with 7 bases lying between them. The length of the CDR3 is 13 residues. CDR3 residues: CASSYSILETQYF. The CDR3 DNA sequence: TGTGCCAGCAGTTACTCGATCCTGGAGACCCAGTACTTC.

This clonotype has a handful of counts. The V and J genes are TRBV12-3 or TRBV12-4 and TRBJ2-2; TRBD2 matches at 12 bases. The junction had 6 bases not matched to a gene; V was cut back by 6 bases and J by 4 bases. The CDR3 spans 16 residues. Here the CDR3 reads CASSPLAGGPTGELFF. CDR3 bases: TGTGCCAGCAGCCCCCTAGCGGGGGGGCCCACCGGGGAGCTGTTTTTT.

This clonotype was seen ten or more times. The chain has TRBV29-1 and TRBJ2-2; D possibly corresponds to TRBD2 (6 bases). The germline CDR1 and CDR2 sequences are SQVTM and ANQGSEA. This CDR3 is 13 amino acids long. Trimming removed 8 bases from V and 4 bases from J, with 14 bases in between. The CDR3 DNA sequence: TGCAGCACCGCGGAGGGTGGCACCGGGGAGCTGTTTTTT. Translation gives CSTAEGGTGELFF.

This clonotype showed up many times. The chain combines TRBV4-2 with TRBJ2-5; D not certain. CDR3 length equals 13 residues. V shed 1 base and J shed 1 base, with 4 bases lying between them. Germline V gene lookup returns CDR1 LGHNA and CDR2 YNFKEQ. The DNA of the CDR3 is TGTGCCAGCAGCCAAGCCTCCCAAGAGACCCAGTACTTC. This sequence encodes CASSQASQETQYF.

The chain is built from TRBV5-1 and TRBJ1-2, with TRBD1 identical over 11 bases. From germline, CDR1 is SGHRS and CDR2 YFSETQ. This CDR3 is built from 14 residues. The trim removed 3 bases at V and 6 bases at J, leaving 4 bases unmatched. The CDR3 here is CASSYGDRGDGYTF. DNA for the CDR3: TGCGCCAGCAGCTACGGGGACAGGGGGGATGGCTACACCTTC.

V gene TRBV4-2 combines with J gene TRBJ2-4; D is unresolved. The CDR3 has 14 residues. V was clipped by 4 bases and J by 9 bases, with 16 bases between them. In germline, CDR1 is LGHNA, CDR2 YNFKEQ. The CDR3 DNA reads TGTGCCAGCAGCCCTACCGGGCCTACCCCCATTCAGTACTTC. This codes for CASSPTGPTPIQYF.

A few counts support this clonotype. Possible read error: a much larger clone is one base away. The chain recombines TRBV7-9 with TRBJ1-1; no clear D. The CDR3 covers 13 residues. The germline gives CDR1 SEHNR, CDR2 FQNEAQ (reference sequence). The CDR3 DNA sequence: TGTGCCAGCAGCTTTACTGATGCCACTGAAGCTTGCTTT. It is translated as CASSFTDATEACF.

The table lists this clonotype with many counts. The chain uses TRBV6-1 and TRBJ1-5; D gene unclear. Germline values: CDR1 MNHNS, CDR2 SASEGT. Trimming took off 6 bases at V and 4 bases at J, with 7 bases between the two ends. This CDR3 comprises 12 residues. For the CDR3, the DNA is TGTGCCAGCAGAAGCAGGAATCAGCCCCAGCATTTT. It specifies CASRSRNQPQHF.

This clonotype has ten or more counts. Relative to the germline gene, one junction end is altered; a read error may explain this. This chain connects TRBV6-1 to TRBJ2-4; no firm D call. Germline CDR1 reads MNHNS; CDR2 reads SASEGT. This CDR3 contains 12 residues. CDR3 loop: CAARVYSGIKYF. CDR3 coding DNA: TGTGCCGCCCGAGTGTATTCCGGCATTAAGTACTTC.

The V call is TRBV3-1, the J call TRBJ2-7; TRBD1 or TRBD2 may be the D gene (5 bases each). The germline V and J ends were trimmed by 2 bases and 2 bases, with 19 bases remaining between them. Germline CDR1 is LGHDT and CDR2 is YNNKEL (reference sequence). CDR3 length: 17 amino acids. CDR3 DNA: TGTGCCAGCAGCCAACCGAAATCCGGGACCCGCACCTACGAGCAGTACTTC. Its translation: CASSQPKSGTRTYEQYF.

At least ten counts were recorded for this clonotype. The rearrangement uses TRBV6-1 and TRBJ1-1; no definite D call. Germline lookup yields CDR1 MNHNS and CDR2 SASEGT. The CDR3 has 13 residues. Trimming removed 6 bases at V and 1 base at J, with 9 bases between. The CDR3 loop reads CASSQTRNTEAFF. Here the CDR3 DNA reads TGTGCCAGCAGCCAAACACGGAACACTGAAGCTTTCTTT.

This clonotype was recorded many times. V is TRBV12-3 or TRBV12-4 and J is TRBJ2-7; 7 nucleotides match TRBD1. V shed 6 bases and J 4 bases; nucleotides not matched to a gene: 9. CDR3 length: 14 residues. The CDR3 DNA reads as TGTGCCAGCAGAGCCCGACAGGGAAGTTACGAGCAGTACTTC. Protein product: CASRARQGSYEQYF.

This clonotype was seen repeatedly, ten times or more. The gene calls are TRBV6-1 and TRBJ1-2, with 7 nucleotides matching TRBD1. There are 13 residues in the CDR3. V was clipped by 5 bases and J by 8 bases; unmatched bases: 8. CDR1 and CDR2 (germline): MNHNS, SASEGT. In DNA, the CDR3 is TGTGCCAGCAGTATAACAGGGGACCGGGGCTACACCTTC. Protein: CASSITGDRGYTF.

The V gene is TRBV5-1, the J gene TRBJ1-1; perhaps TRBD1 as D (5 bases). Germline V CDR1 and CDR2: SGHRS, YFSETQ. CDR3 size: 14 residues. V was clipped by 0 bases and J by 0 bases, with 6 bases between them. The CDR3 DNA reads TGCGCCAGCAGCTTGGAACAGGTGAACACTGAAGCTTTCTTT. This encodes CASSLEQVNTEAFF. The entire variable domain, with the rest obtained from reference TRBV5-1 and TRBJ1-1, is as follows: KAGVTQTPRYLIKTRGQQVTLSCSPISGHRSVSWYQQTPGQGLQFLFEYFSETQRNKGNFPGRFSGRQFSNSRSEMNVSTLELGDSALYLCASSLEQVNTEAFFGQGTRLTVV.